The following is a TCR beta chain sequence with its context. Its antigen is still unknown. The CDR3 totals 13 residues. Trimming pared 1 base from V and 11 bases from J, leaving 13 bases between. Germline V gene lookup returns CDR1 SGDLS and CDR2 YYNGEE. These data come from a study of T cells in Graves' hyperthyroidism and ophthalmopathy. On the study more broadly: At the time of initial diagnosis and before any treatment, peripheral blood was collected.

Researchers took RNA transcripts and amplified the TCR beta CDR3 regions from them. Primed by the HTBI set, a first-round RT-PCR was run on the TCR CDR3. MiXCR was run by TCRdb on the multiplex PCR reads, yielding one entry per CDR3 protein. The sample lists approximately 330,000 distinct CDR3 sequences, roughly 20% occurring once. PBMCs were obtained from about 9.9 ml fresh peripheral blood. The study, taken as a whole, reports: Model output signaled ophthalmopathy a median roughly 6.5 months ahead of onset.

This receptor was obtained from a woman aged 50 to 65 with Graves' hyperthyroidism. This chain links TRBV9 with TRBJ1-5; D perhaps matches TRBD1 (5 bases). Input material: blood. The CDR3 bases are TGTGCCAGCAGCGTAACAACGGGGGAGGCCCAGCATTTT. The encoded protein is CASSVTTGEAQHF.